The 14 T cell receptor beta chains listed next were all sequenced from one sample in a study of T cells after yellow fever vaccination. MiXCR was run by TCRdb on the 5' RACE reads, yielding one entry per CDR3 protein. The sample lists some 220,000 distinct CDR3 sequences, 3.2% occurring once. This specimen consisted of CD4+ T cells sorted from PBMCs, obtained 10 days after the yellow fever booster vaccination. All receptors come from a man aged 18 to 30 who received the YFV17D yellow fever vaccine.

This chain's CDR3 is CASSLERGWDGYTF. The CDR3 bases are TGTGCCAGCAGCTTGGAAAGGGGCTGGGATGGCTACACCTTC. The chain is built from TRBV7-2 and TRBJ1-2; weak D call: TRBD1 (5 bases). This CDR3 is 14 amino acids long. Trimming shortened V by 3 bases and J by 6 bases, and 14 bases separated the two germline ends. The V gene's germline CDR1 is SGHTA and CDR2 FQGNSA.

This clonotype was recorded at least ten times. The genes are TRBV7-2 and TRBJ2-3; 7 bases agree with TRBD1. V was pared by 7 bases and J by 4 bases, with 11 bases of the junction left unmatched. CDR1 and CDR2 (germline): SGHTA, FQGNSA. This CDR3 contains 15 residues. The CDR3, as DNA: TGTGCCAGCAATCTTAGGCCGACAGGGTCAGATACGCAGTATTTT. Its translation: CASNLRPTGSDTQYF.

Only a few counts were recorded for this clonotype. J is TRBJ2-3 and V is TRBV7-9; 7 bases map to TRBD2. With 4 bases clipped from V and 6 bases from J, the junction kept 7 bases outside the gene matches. CDR1 and CDR2 (germline): SEHNR, FQNEAQ (reference sequence). The CDR3 is 14 residues long. The CDR3 DNA follows: TGTGCCAGCAGCTCCTCGGGGGGATCGGATACGCAGTATTTT. It specifies CASSSSGGSDTQYF.

The chain recombines TRBV7-2 with TRBJ2-4; D might be TRBD1 (7 bases). Germline values: CDR1 SGHTA, CDR2 FQGNSA. This CDR3 has 18 residues. The V end lost 3 bases, the J end lost 2 bases, and 20 bases lay between the germline ends. CDR3 DNA: TGTGCCAGCAGCTTGGGGGGATACAGGGGTCGAACCAAAAACATTCAGTACTTC. Translating gives CASSLGGYRGRTKNIQYF.

The CDR3 loop reads CASSLDRIEETQYF. The CDR3 bases are TGCGCCAGCAGCTTGGACAGGATTGAAGAGACCCAGTACTTC. This chain links TRBV5-1 with TRBJ2-5; a possible D gene is TRBD1 (5 bases). Trimming pared 0 bases from V and 3 bases from J, leaving 9 bases between. The CDR3 covers 14 residues. The germline V gene has CDR1 SGHRS and CDR2 YFSETQ. The variable domain in full, completed from reference TRBV5-1 and TRBJ2-5, reads KAGVTQTPRYLIKTRGQQVTLSCSPISGHRSVSWYQQTPGQGLQFLFEYFSETQRNKGNFPGRFSGRQFSNSRSEMNVSTLELGDSALYLCASSLDRIEETQYFGPGTRLLVL.

This clonotype was counted only a few times. The chain recombines TRBV9 with TRBJ2-5; maybe TRBD2 (7 bases). The CDR3 sequence is 15 residues long. Germline lookup yields CDR1 SGDLS and CDR2 YYNGEE. Trimming shortened V by 4 bases and J by 4 bases, and 17 bases separated the two germline ends. CDR3 bases: TGTGCCAGCAGCCCGGATGAGGGGGAGGGAGAGACCCAGTACTTC. Its protein product is CASSPDEGEGETQYF.

This clonotype was recorded a few times. The V gene is TRBV10-3, the J gene TRBJ1-2, with TRBD1 as a possible D gene (6 bases). Trimming removed 5 bases at V and 4 bases at J, with 8 bases between. This CDR3 contains 12 residues. Germline CDR1 ENHRY, CDR2 SYGVKD. The CDR3 spells CAISPGAYGYTF. The DNA of the CDR3 is TGTGCCATCAGTCCAGGGGCCTATGGCTACACCTTC.

This clonotype was seen many times. The genes are TRBV4-1 and TRBJ2-5; D might be TRBD2 (5 bases). Germline V gives CDR1 MGHRA, CDR2 YSYEKL. Trimming removed 4 bases from V and 1 base from J, with 13 bases in between. The CDR3 totals 15 residues. The CDR3 reads CASSRLSLIQETQYF. The CDR3 nucleotides read TGCGCCAGCAGCCGACTAAGTCTGATCCAAGAGACCCAGTACTTC.

The chain combines TRBV28 with TRBJ1-2; D might be TRBD1 (6 bases). The CDR3 consists of 14 residues. Trimming removed 3 bases from V and 8 bases from J, with 16 bases in between. Germline assignment: CDR1 MDHEN and CDR2 SYDVKM. The CDR3 sequence: CASSFGGRNLGYTF. Written as DNA, the CDR3 is TGTGCCAGCAGTTTTGGGGGGCGCAATTTAGGCTACACCTTC.

This clonotype was observed at least ten times. The chain has TRBV7-2 and TRBJ2-7; 10 bases match TRBD2. The CDR3 is 15 amino acids. V gave up 2 bases and J gave up 5 bases; unmatched junction bases: 6. The germline gives CDR1 SGHTA, CDR2 FQGNSA. The CDR3 nucleotides are TGTGCCAGCAGCTTAAATAGCGGGGGGAGGGACGAGCAGTACTTC. Residues: CASSLNSGGRDEQYF.

This clonotype was detected only a few times. V is TRBV6-5 and J is TRBJ2-7; D may match TRBD1 or TRBD2 (5 bases each). The CDR3 spans 14 residues. With 5 bases removed from V and 0 bases from J, the gap between germline ends came to 11 bases. The germline V gene encodes CDR1 MNHEY and CDR2 SVGAGI. The CDR3 loop is CASSRDPNSYEQYV. In DNA form, the CDR3 reads TGTGCCAGCAGTCGGGACCCCAACTCCTACGAGCAGTACGTC.

This clonotype was observed at least ten times. CDR3 sequence: CAISDEDEQYV. DNA for the CDR3: TGTGCCATCAGTGACGAGGACGAGCAGTACGTC. The V and J genes are TRBV10-3 and TRBJ2-7; unclear D gene. V was pared by 3 bases and J by 5 bases, with 5 bases between. CDR3 length: 11 residues. CDR1 is ENHRY, CDR2 SYGVKD, per germline.

This clonotype was counted many times. The chain employs TRBV5-1 and TRBJ2-2; 8 nucleotides agree with TRBD1. Per germline, CDR1 SGHRS and CDR2 YFSETQ. V was clipped by 4 bases and J by 4 bases; unmatched bases: 6. The CDR3 extends over 15 amino acids. The CDR3 sequence is CASSLRTGRTGELFF. For the CDR3, the DNA is TGCGCCAGCAGCCTACGGACAGGGCGCACCGGGGAGCTGTTTTTT.

The V call is TRBV6-5, the J call TRBJ1-1; TRBD1 matches 8 bases. The germline gives CDR1 MNHEY, CDR2 SVGAGI. The CDR3 has 12 residues. Germline trimming cut 9 bases from V and 3 bases from J; bases unmatched to any gene: 3. CDR3 loop: CASGQGYTEAFF. The CDR3 nucleotides are TGTGCCAGTGGACAGGGTTACACTGAAGCTTTCTTT.